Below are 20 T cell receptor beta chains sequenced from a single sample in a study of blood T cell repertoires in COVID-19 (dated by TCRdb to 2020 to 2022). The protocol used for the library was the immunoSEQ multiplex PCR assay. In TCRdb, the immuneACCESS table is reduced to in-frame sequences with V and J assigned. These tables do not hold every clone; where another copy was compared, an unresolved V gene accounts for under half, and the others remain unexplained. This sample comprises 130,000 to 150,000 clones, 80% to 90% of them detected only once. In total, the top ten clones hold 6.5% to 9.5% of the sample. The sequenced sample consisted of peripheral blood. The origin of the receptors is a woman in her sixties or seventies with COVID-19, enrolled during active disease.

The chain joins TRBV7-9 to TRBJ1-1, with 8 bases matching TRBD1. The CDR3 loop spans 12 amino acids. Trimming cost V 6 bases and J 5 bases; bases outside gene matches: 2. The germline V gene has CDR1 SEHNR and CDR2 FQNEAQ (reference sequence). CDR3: CASRGQGTEAFF. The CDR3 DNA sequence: TGTGCCAGCAGAGGACAGGGAACTGAAGCTTTCTTT. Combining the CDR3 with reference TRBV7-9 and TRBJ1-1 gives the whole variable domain DTGVSQNPRHKITKRGQNVTFRCDPISEHNRLYWYRQTLGQGPEFLTYFQNEAQLEKSRLLSDRFSAERPKGSFSTLEIQRTEQGDSAMYLCASRGQGTEAFFGQGTRLTVV.

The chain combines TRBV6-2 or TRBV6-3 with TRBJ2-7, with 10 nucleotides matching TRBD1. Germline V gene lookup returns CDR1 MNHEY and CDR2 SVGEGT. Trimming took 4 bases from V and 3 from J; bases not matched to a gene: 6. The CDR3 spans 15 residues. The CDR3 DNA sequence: TGTGCCAGCAGTTCCCGGGGACAGGGGATCTACGAGCAGTACTTC. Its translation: CASSSRGQGIYEQYF.

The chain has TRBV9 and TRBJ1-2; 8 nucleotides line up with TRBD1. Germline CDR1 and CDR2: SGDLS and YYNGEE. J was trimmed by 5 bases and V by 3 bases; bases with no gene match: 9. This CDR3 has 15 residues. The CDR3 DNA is TGTGCCAGCAGCGATAGACAGGGGTCTATATATGGCTACACCTTC. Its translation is CASSDRQGSIYGYTF.

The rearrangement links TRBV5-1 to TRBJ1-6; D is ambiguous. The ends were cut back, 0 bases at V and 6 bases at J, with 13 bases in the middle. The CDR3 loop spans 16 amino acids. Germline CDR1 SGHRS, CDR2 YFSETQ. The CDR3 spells CASSLVEAGGNSPLHF. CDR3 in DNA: TGCGCCAGCAGCTTGGTCGAGGCAGGAGGTAATTCACCCCTCCACTTT.

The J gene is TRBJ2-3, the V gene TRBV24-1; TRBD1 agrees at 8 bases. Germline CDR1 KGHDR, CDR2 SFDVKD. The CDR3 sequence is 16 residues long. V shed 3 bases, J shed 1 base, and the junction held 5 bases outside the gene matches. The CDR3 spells CATSDATGDGTDTQYF. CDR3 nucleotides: TGTGCCACCAGTGATGCGACAGGGGATGGCACAGATACGCAGTATTTT.

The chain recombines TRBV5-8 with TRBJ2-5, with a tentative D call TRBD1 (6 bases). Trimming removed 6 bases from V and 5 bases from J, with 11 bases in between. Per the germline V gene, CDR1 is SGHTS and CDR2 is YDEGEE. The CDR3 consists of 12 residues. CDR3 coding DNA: TGTGCCAGCACGTACAGGGCGGAGACCCAGTACTTC. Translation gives CASTYRAETQYF.

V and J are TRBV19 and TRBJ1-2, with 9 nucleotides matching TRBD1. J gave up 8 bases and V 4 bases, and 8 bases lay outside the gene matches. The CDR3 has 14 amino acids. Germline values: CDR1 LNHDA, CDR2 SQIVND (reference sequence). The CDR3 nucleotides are TGTGCCAGTAGTACGGGACAGGGAGACGGAGGCTACACCTTC. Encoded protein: CASSTGQGDGGYTF.

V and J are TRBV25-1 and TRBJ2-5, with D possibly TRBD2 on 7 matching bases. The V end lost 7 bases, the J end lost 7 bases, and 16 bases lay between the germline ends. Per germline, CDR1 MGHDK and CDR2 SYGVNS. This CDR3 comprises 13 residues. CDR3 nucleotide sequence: TGTGCCAGCACCCGAGGCGGGGGCCCGACCCAGTACTTC. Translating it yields CASTRGGGPTQYF. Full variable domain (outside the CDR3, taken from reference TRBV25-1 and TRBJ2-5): EADIYQTPRYLVIGTGKKITLECSQTMGHDKMYWYQQDPGMELHLIHYSYGVNSTEKGDLSSESTVSRIRTEHFPLTLESARPSHTSQYLCASTRGGGPTQYFGPGTRLLVL.

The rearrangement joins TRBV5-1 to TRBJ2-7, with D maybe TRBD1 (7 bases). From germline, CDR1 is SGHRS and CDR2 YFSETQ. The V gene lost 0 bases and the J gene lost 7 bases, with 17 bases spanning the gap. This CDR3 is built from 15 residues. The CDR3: CASSLEGGQPREQYF. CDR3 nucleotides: TGCGCCAGCAGCTTGGAGGGGGGACAGCCGAGGGAGCAGTACTTC.

The CDR3 reads CASSPPRESGYTF. In DNA, the CDR3 is TGTGCCAGCTCACCACCAAGGGAGAGTGGCTACACCTTC. This chain connects TRBV18 to TRBJ1-2; D gene ambiguous. Trimming stripped 0 bases from V and 7 bases from J, with 9 bases between. Germline assignment: CDR1 KGHSH and CDR2 LQKENI. The CDR3 has 13 residues.

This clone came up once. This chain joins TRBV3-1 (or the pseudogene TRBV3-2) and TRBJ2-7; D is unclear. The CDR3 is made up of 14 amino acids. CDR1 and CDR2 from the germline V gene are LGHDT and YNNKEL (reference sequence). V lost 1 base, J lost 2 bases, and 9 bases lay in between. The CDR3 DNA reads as TGTGCCAGCAGCCAAGGTCGACTTCCCTACGAGCAGTACTTC. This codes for CASSQGRLPYEQYF.

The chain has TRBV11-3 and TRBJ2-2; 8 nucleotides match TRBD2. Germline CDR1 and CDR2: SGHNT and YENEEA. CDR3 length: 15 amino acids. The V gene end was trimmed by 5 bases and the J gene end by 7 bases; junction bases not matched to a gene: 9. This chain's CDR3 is CASSRAGGTVGELFF. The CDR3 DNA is TGTGCCAGCAGCCGTGCGGGGGGTACAGTCGGGGAGCTGTTTTTT.

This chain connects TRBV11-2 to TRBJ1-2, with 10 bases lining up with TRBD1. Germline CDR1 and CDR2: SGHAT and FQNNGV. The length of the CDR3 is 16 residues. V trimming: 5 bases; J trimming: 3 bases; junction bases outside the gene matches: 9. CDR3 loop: CASSMTGGREDYGYTF. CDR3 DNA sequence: TGTGCCAGCAGCATGACAGGGGGCCGAGAGGACTATGGCTACACCTTC.

Here the CDR3 reads CASSFTTGQTATQYF. The DNA for the CDR3 is TGTGCCAGCAGTTTCACAACGGGACAGACGGCGACCCAGTACTTC. The chain links TRBV27 to TRBJ2-5; 7 nucleotides agree with TRBD1. The CDR3 has 15 residues. Trimming cost V 3 bases and J 7 bases; bases outside gene matches: 11. From germline, CDR1 is MNHEY and CDR2 SMNVEV (reference sequence).

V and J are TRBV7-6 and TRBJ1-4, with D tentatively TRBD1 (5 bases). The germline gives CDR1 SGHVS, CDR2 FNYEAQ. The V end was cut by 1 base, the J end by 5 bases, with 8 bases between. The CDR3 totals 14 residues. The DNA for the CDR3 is TGTGCCAGCAGCTTAGGGCCAGGGAATGAAAAACTGTTTTTT. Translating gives CASSLGPGNEKLFF. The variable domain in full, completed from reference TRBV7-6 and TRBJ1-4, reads GAGVSQSPRYKVTKRGQDVALRCDPISGHVSLYWYRQALGQGPEFLTYFNYEAQQDKSGLPNDRFSAERPEGSISTLTIQRTEQRDSAMYRCASSLGPGNEKLFFGSGTQLSVL.

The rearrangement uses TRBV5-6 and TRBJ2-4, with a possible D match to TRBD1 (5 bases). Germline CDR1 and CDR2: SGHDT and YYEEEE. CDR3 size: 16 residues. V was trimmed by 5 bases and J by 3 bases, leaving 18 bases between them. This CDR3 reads CASRYGRGALKNIQYF. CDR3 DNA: TGTGCCAGCAGGTATGGCCGTGGGGCTCTCAAAAACATTCAGTACTTC.

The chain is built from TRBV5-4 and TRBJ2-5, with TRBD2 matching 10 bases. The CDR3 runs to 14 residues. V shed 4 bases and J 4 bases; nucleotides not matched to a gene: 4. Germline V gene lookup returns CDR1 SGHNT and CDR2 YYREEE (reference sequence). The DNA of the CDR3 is TGTGCCAGCAGCAAGAGCGGGGGGGGAGAGACCCAGTACTTC. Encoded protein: CASSKSGGGETQYF.

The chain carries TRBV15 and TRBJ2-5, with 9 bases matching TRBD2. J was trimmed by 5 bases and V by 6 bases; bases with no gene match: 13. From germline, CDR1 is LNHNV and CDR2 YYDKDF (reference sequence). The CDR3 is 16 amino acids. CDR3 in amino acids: CATSRGGGDIEETQYF. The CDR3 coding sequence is TGTGCCACCAGTCGAGGCGGGGGGGATATAGAGGAGACCCAGTACTTC.

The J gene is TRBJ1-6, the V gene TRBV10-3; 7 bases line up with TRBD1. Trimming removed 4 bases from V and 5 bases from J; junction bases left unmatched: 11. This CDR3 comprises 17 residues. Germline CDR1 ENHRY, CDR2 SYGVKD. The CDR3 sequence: CAISVRDRATDNSPLHF. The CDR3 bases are TGTGCCATCAGTGTCCGGGACAGAGCAACAGATAATTCACCCCTCCACTTT.

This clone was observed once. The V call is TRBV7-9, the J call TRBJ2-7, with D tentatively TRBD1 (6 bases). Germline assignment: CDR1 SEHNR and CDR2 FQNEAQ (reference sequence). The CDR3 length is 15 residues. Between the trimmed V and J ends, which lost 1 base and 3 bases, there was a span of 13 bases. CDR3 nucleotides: TGTGCCAGCAGCTTAGTTTCAGGGGAGCGCTACGAGCAGTACTTC. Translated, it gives CASSLVSGERYEQYF.